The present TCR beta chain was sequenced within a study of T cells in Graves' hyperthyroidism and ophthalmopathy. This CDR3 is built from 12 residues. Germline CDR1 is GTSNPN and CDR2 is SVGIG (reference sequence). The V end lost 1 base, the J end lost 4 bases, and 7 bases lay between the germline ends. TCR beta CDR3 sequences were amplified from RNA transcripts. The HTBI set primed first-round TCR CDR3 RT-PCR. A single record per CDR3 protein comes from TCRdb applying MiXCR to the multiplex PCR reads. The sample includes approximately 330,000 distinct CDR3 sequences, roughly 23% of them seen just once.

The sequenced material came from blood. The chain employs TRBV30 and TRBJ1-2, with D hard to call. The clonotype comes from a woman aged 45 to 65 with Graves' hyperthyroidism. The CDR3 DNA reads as TGTGCCTGGAGTGGAGCGGCCTATGGCTACACCTTC. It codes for CAWSGAAYGYTF.